Given below is one T cell receptor (beta chain) in context. The germline gives CDR1 SGDLS, CDR2 YYNGEE. The CDR3 length is 15 residues. V was clipped by 1 base and J by 4 bases, with 13 bases between them. The data derive from a study of blood T cell repertoires in COVID-19. Sequenced by immunoSEQ multiplex PCR; TCRdb stores in-frame clones only, minus some. The table records 140,000 to 150,000 clones, around 82% of them present only once. The TCR sequence derives from a man between 60 and 75 years old with active or convalescent COVID-19. Sequencing was carried out using peripheral blood. The chain employs TRBV9 and TRBJ2-3, with a weak D call TRBD2 (6 bases). The CDR3 here is CASSVTLTGADTQYF. CDR3 nucleotide sequence: TGTGCCAGCAGCGTAACTTTGACGGGAGCAGATACGCAGTATTTT.